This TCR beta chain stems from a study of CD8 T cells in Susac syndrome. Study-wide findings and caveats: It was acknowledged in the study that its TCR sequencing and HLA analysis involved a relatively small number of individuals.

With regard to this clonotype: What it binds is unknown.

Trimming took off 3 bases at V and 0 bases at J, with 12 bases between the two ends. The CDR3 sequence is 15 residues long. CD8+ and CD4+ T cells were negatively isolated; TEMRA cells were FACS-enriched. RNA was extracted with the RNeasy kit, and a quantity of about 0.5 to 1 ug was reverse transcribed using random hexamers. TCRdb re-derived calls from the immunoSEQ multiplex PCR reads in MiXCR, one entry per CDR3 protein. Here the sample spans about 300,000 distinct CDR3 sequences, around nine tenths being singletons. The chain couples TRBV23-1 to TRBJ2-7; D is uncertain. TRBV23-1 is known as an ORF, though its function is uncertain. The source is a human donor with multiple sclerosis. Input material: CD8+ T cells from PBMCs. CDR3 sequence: CASSHVTRSSYEQYF. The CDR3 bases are TGCGCCAGCAGTCACGTGACCAGGAGCTCCTACGAGCAGTACTTC.